This TCR beta chain was sequenced during a study of identical twins. Unique molecular identifiers were present on the cDNA, which also gained a universal primer site by template switching. TCRdb called the 5' RACE reads again in MiXCR, with one record for every CDR3 protein. The sample lists some 500,000 distinct CDR3 sequences, 11% to 15% occurring once. Points on this clonotype: Since a much larger clone is just one base distant, this may be a read error.

The CDR3 covers 19 residues. Germline lookup yields CDR1 SGHAT and CDR2 FQDESV (reference sequence). The same data also contributed to another study, on yellow fever vaccine responses in identical twins. As that study records: Twins reportedly had a vaccine T cell response that seemed partly convergent, partly personalized.

Sequencing was performed on CD4+ T cells sorted from blood. The rearrangement links TRBV11-1 to TRBJ2-2, with unresolved D. This TCR derives from a woman in her late teens or twenties in good health. The CDR3: CASSLGLSTATINIGELFF. The CDR3, as DNA: TGTGCCAGCAGCTTAGGACTCTCGACCGCAACCATTAACATCGGGGAGCTGTTTTTT.